This is a list of T cell receptor beta chains from one sample in a study of blood T cells in healthy people across ages. TCRdb processed the 5' RACE reads anew with MiXCR; each CDR3 protein has one entry. This sample yields some 1.4 million distinct CDR3 sequences, of which 42% are seen a single time; approximately 7.9% belongs to the top ten. The sample comprised blood. The receptors originated from a woman aged 18-29 years in good health. The CDR3 runs from the conserved cysteine through the conserved F or W. The D gene is left open where the match is weak. Size tells how often a clone was seen (once, few, many) or the class of an expanded clone, and some rows leave it out.

CDR3nt: TGTGCCAGCAGCCAAGATGGTGGCCGGACCCAGTACTTC
CDR3aa: CASSQDGGRTQYF
j_gene: TRBJ2-5
v_gene: TRBV3-1
abundance: NA
d_gene: NA

CDR3nt: TGCAGTGCCGTCGGCATAGACAGGGGGCAGAACACCGGGGAGCTGTTTTTT
CDR3aa: CSAVGIDRGQNTGELFF
j_gene: TRBJ2-2
v_gene: TRBV20-1
abundance: NA
d_gene: TRBD1

CDR3nt: TGTGCCAGCAGCTTAGGGATCAGTAATTCACCCCTCCACTTT
CDR3aa: CASSLGISNSPLHF
j_gene: TRBJ1-6
v_gene: TRBV7-2
abundance: NA
d_gene: NA

CDR3nt: TGTGCCAGCGTAACGGGGGGGCTCAATGAGCAGTTCTTC
CDR3aa: CASVTGGLNEQFF
j_gene: TRBJ2-1
v_gene: TRBV6-6
abundance: once
d_gene: TRBD2

CDR3nt: TGTGCCAGCCTGGGACGGGCGTCTACCTGGACCGGGGAGCTGTTTTTT
CDR3aa: CASLGRASTWTGELFF
j_gene: TRBJ2-2
v_gene: TRBV6-6
abundance: few
d_gene: NA

CDR3nt: TGTGCCAGCAGTGAATACCGAACCCAGTACTTC
CDR3aa: CASSEYRTQYF
j_gene: TRBJ2-5
v_gene: TRBV25-1
abundance: NA
d_gene: NA

CDR3nt: TGTGCCAGCAGCCAAGAGGGGATGAGAACCTACTACACCTTC
CDR3aa: CASSQEGMRTYYTF
j_gene: TRBJ1-2
v_gene: TRBV3-1
abundance: NA
d_gene: NA

CDR3nt: TGTGCCAGCAGTTCCCGTGGGCGGGTAGCCAAAAACATTCAGTACTTC
CDR3aa: CASSSRGRVAKNIQYF
j_gene: TRBJ2-4
v_gene: TRBV28
abundance: NA
d_gene: NA

CDR3nt: TGTGCCAGAACGACTAGCGGGCTCAGCACAGATACGCAGTATTTT
CDR3aa: CARTTSGLSTDTQYF
j_gene: TRBJ2-3
v_gene: TRBV6-2/TRBV6-3
abundance: NA
d_gene: TRBD2

CDR3nt: TGCAGTGCCAGAGGCCGTGCAACTAATGAAAAACTGTTTTTT
CDR3aa: CSARGRATNEKLFF
j_gene: TRBJ1-4
v_gene: TRBV20-1
abundance: few
d_gene: NA

CDR3nt: TGTGCCAGCAGTGCCCTACTAGCGGTAAATGAGCAGTTCTTC
CDR3aa: CASSALLAVNEQFF
j_gene: TRBJ2-1
v_gene: TRBV2
abundance: NA
d_gene: TRBD2

CDR3nt: TGTGCCAGCAGCAAGACAGGGTCTGGAAACACCATATATTTT
CDR3aa: CASSKTGSGNTIYF
j_gene: TRBJ1-3
v_gene: TRBV7-9
abundance: NA
d_gene: TRBD1

CDR3nt: TGTGCCACCAGCAGAGATAAAACGGTCAATGAGCAGTTCTTC
CDR3aa: CATSRDKTVNEQFF
j_gene: TRBJ2-1
v_gene: TRBV15
abundance: NA
d_gene: NA

CDR3nt: TGTGCCAGCAGCTTGGGCCGTAAGGGTGAAGCTTTCTTT
CDR3aa: CASSLGRKGEAFF
j_gene: TRBJ1-1
v_gene: TRBV7-9
abundance: NA
d_gene: NA

CDR3nt: TGCGCCAGCAGGCCGGAGTACTCCTACAATGAGCAGTTCTTC
CDR3aa: CASRPEYSYNEQFF
j_gene: TRBJ2-1
v_gene: TRBV5-1
abundance: NA
d_gene: NA